What follows are 3 T cell receptor beta chains derived from one specimen sequenced in a study of neoadjuvant nivolumab and ipilimumab in lung cancer. The repertoire was sequenced with immunoSEQ multiplex PCR; TCRdb's copy has only in-frame clones and lacks some. This sample has about 18,000 clones, with approximately 73% found just once. Source: tumor tissue, taken after neoadjuvant nivolumab, alone or with ipilimumab, at or shortly before surgery. Source of these receptors: an adult with non-small cell lung cancer.

The chain links TRBV29-1 to TRBJ1-1; no clear D. The V end was cut by 7 bases, the J end by 0 bases, with 12 bases between. The V gene's germline CDR1 is SQVTM and CDR2 ANQGSEA. This CDR3 has 13 residues. Here the CDR3 DNA reads TGCAGCGCCGGGGTAGGGATGAACACTGAAGCTTTCTTT. It specifies CSAGVGMNTEAFF.

The chain combines TRBV11-2 with TRBJ1-2; a possible D gene is TRBD1 (5 bases). The germline V and J ends were trimmed by 0 bases and 1 base, with 9 bases remaining between them. Germline CDR1 is SGHAT and CDR2 is FQNNGV. The CDR3 is 15 residues long. The CDR3 DNA reads TGTGCCAGCAGCTTAGACCACAGGTTTAACTATGGCTACACCTTC. As protein: CASSLDHRFNYGYTF.

The J gene is TRBJ1-5, the V gene TRBV2, with D possibly TRBD1 on 6 matching bases. This CDR3 spans 14 amino acids. Trimming shortened V by 2 bases and J by 7 bases, and 12 bases separated the two germline ends. Germline V gene lookup returns CDR1 SNHLY and CDR2 FYNNEI. CDR3 nucleotide sequence: TGTGCCAGCAGTGAAACAGGGTTGATCCAGCCCCAGCATTTT. It specifies CASSETGLIQPQHF.